The T cell receptor (beta chain) under discussion was sequenced for a study of molecular identifiers for immune sequencing clone quantification. Of note for this clonotype: Its antigen is still unknown.

This CDR3 spans 14 amino acids. V was clipped by 4 bases and J by 1 base; unmatched bases: 4. Germline lookup yields CDR1 SGDLS and CDR2 YYNGEE. Study outcomes and limitations: Among effectors, clones above 20 RNA copies held over 98% of molecules; among naive cells, under 1%.

TCRdb re-derived calls from the PCR reads in MiXCR, one entry per CDR3 protein. This sample has 400,000 to 600,000 distinct CDR3 sequences, with 20% to 25% found just once. This chain uses TRBV9 with TRBJ1-1, with TRBD1 matching over 7 bases. This sequence was found in a human donor in good health. Some libraries in this study had Jurkat cell RNA spiked in. Sequencing was performed on naive CD8+ T cells from blood, with Jurkat cell RNA spiked in. The subset is: FACS-sorted CD8+CD4-CCR7+CD45RA+ naive T cells. The CDR3 bases are TGTGCCAGCAGCAACACAGGGGAGAACACTGAAGCTTTCTTT. Its protein product is CASSNTGENTEAFF.